This T cell receptor (beta chain) appears in the sequencing data of a study of cytomegalovirus exposure and HLA in healthy donors. A multiplex PCR was run with 60 Vbeta primers and 13 Jbeta primers. Method: immunoSEQ multiplex PCR; TCRdb's copy keeps in-frame clones and lacks some. The table records around 180,000 clones, around 83% of them present only once. General study results and limits: Most CMV-associated TCR beta chains were later found to appear HLA-restricted. Reportedly, TCR beta sequences accurately predicted HLA-A and HLA-B alleles in most subjects.

This clone appeared a single time. Its antigen remains unidentified. Germline-derived CDR1 and CDR2 are DFQATT and SNEGSKA (reference sequence). The CDR3 runs to 11 residues. Trimming stripped 1 base from V and 15 bases from J, with 13 bases between. The V and J genes are TRBV20-1 and TRBJ2-1, with D maybe TRBD2 (7 bases). The receptor's source is a girl aged 2-15 years in good health and CMV-seropositive. Sequencing was done on a sample of PBMCs. CDR3 sequence reads: CSARGSAGAFF. The CDR3 nucleotides read TGCAGTGCTAGAGGAAGCGCGGGGGCGTTCTTC.